The 11 T cell receptor beta chains listed next were all sequenced from one sample in a study of T cell changes during pregnancy in multiple sclerosis (dated by TCRdb to about 2019). Libraries were made using the immunoSEQ multiplex PCR assay. The source is immuneACCESS, and TCRdb retained only in-frame sequences with V and J called. Part of the clones is not carried over; for the studies checked, unresolved V genes explain less than half of this, and the remainder is unexplained. The sample records tens of thousands of clones, 85% to 95% of which are singletons. The top ten constitute approximately 0.2% of the sample. The sequenced sample was CD4+ T cells from peripheral blood mononuclear cells, obtained before pregnancy. The receptors were sampled from a female donor with multiple sclerosis, enrolled in a pregnancy study.

V is TRBV30 and J is TRBJ1-5; unclear D gene. This CDR3 comprises 13 residues. The V end was cut by 2 bases, the J end by 3 bases, with 8 bases between. In germline, CDR1 is GTSNPN, CDR2 SVGIG (reference sequence). As DNA, the CDR3 is TGTGCCTGGAGTCGGAGTCTCAATCAGCCCCAGCATTTT. Encoded protein: CAWSRSLNQPQHF.

V is TRBV5-1 and J is TRBJ2-4; D might be TRBD1 (5 bases). The germline V gene has CDR1 SGHRS and CDR2 YFSETQ. This CDR3 comprises 14 residues. With 5 bases removed from V and 5 bases from J, the gap between germline ends came to 14 bases. CDR3 residues: CASSWGPGENIQYF. In DNA form, the CDR3 reads TGCGCCAGCAGTTGGGGCCCTGGGGAAAACATTCAGTACTTC.

The chain uses TRBV10-1 and TRBJ2-5; 11 bases align to TRBD2. The CDR3 is made up of 14 amino acids. V trimming: 5 bases; J trimming: 4 bases; junction bases outside the gene matches: 3. Germline loops: CDR1 WNHNN, CDR2 SYGVQD (reference sequence). The CDR3 DNA is TGCGCCAGCAGTACTAGCGGGAGTATAGAGACCCAGTACTTC. It translates to CASSTSGSIETQYF.

The chain employs TRBV18 and TRBJ1-1; TRBD1 is a possible D gene (6 bases). The CDR3 contains 15 residues. V gave up 2 bases and J gave up 0 bases, with 10 bases separating them. The germline V gene has CDR1 KGHSH and CDR2 LQKENI. The CDR3 coding sequence is TGTGCCAGCTCACCAAGGGAGGGGGTGAACACTGAAGCTTTCTTT. This translates into CASSPREGVNTEAFF.

The chain couples TRBV6-1 to TRBJ2-7; 8 bases are a match to TRBD1. Trimming removed 3 bases from V and 5 bases from J; junction bases left unmatched: 6. This CDR3 has 14 amino acids. Germline assignment: CDR1 MNHNS and CDR2 SASEGT. The CDR3 spells CASSDHRGFDEQYF. The CDR3 nucleotides read TGTGCCAGCAGTGATCACAGGGGGTTCGACGAGCAGTACTTC.

The V call is TRBV7-8, the J call TRBJ1-3; 7 nucleotides match TRBD1. There are 17 residues in the CDR3. With V trimmed by 3 bases and J by 0 bases, 8 bases remained unmatched. Germline-derived CDR1 and CDR2 are SGHVS and FQNEAQ. CDR3 coding DNA: TGTGCCAGCAGCTTCCGGACCGACAGGGTCTCTGGAAACACCATATATTTT. This encodes CASSFRTDRVSGNTIYF.

The sample holds one count of this clone. The chain employs TRBV5-6 and TRBJ2-7, with D unresolved. The CDR3 is made up of 14 amino acids. V lost 0 bases, J lost 5 bases, and 12 bases lay in between. CDR1 is SGHDT and CDR2 is YYEEEE in the germline V gene. CDR3: CASSLAGISHEQYF. CDR3 nucleotides: TGTGCCAGCAGCTTGGCCGGTATTTCCCACGAGCAGTACTTC.

The chain combines TRBV5-1 with TRBJ2-5, with D possibly TRBD1 on 6 matching bases. This CDR3 is 16 amino acids long. Germline V gene lookup returns CDR1 SGHRS and CDR2 YFSETQ. V lost 2 bases and J 5 bases, leaving 19 bases between the germline ends. CDR3 residues: CASSLENQGQGETQYF. For the CDR3, the DNA is TGCGCCAGCAGCTTAGAAAATCAGGGTCAGGGGGAGACCCAGTACTTC.

The rearrangement uses TRBV27 and TRBJ2-4, with D tentatively TRBD1 (6 bases). Trimming stripped 4 bases from V and 1 base from J, with 11 bases between. This CDR3 has 15 residues. Germline-derived CDR1 and CDR2 are MNHEY and SMNVEV (reference sequence). The CDR3 loop reads CASSSTGKAKNIQYF. The CDR3 nucleotides read TGTGCCAGCAGTTCCACAGGGAAGGCCAAAAACATTCAGTACTTC.

The chain links TRBV28 to TRBJ2-1; 8 positions agree with TRBD2. The junction had 3 bases not matched to a gene; V was cut back by 9 bases and J by 2 bases. This CDR3 region has 13 residues. Germline V gene lookup returns CDR1 MDHEN and CDR2 SYDVKM. The CDR3 loop is CASSGTAYNEQFF. The CDR3, as DNA: TGTGCCAGTAGCGGGACCGCCTACAATGAGCAGTTCTTC.

The genes are TRBV28 and TRBJ1-2; a weak D match, TRBD1 (5 bases). Between the trimmed V and J ends, which lost 4 bases and 8 bases, there was a span of 17 bases. From germline, CDR1 is MDHEN and CDR2 SYDVKM. The CDR3 is 14 residues long. CDR3 in amino acids: CASSSDSRVRGYTF. In DNA, the CDR3 is TGTGCCAGCAGTTCCGATTCCAGGGTGCGGGGCTACACCTTC.